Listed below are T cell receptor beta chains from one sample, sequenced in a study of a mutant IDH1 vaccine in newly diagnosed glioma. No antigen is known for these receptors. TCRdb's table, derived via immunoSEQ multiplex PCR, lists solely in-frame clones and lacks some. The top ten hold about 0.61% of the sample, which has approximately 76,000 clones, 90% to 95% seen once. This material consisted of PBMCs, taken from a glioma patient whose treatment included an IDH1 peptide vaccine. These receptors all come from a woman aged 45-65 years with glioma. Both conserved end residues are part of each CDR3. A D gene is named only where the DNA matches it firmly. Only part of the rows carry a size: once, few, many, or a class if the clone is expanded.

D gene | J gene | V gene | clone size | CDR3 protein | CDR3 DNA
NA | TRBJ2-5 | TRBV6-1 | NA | CASSGPPREQYF | TGTGCCAGCAGTGGTCCCCCCCGGGAGCAGTACTTC
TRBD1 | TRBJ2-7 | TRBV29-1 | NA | CSVEGQESYEQYF | TGCAGCGTTGAGGGACAGGAATCCTACGAGCAGTACTTC
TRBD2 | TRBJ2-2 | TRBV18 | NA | CASSALAGNTGELFF | TGTGCCAGCTCAGCGCTAGCGGGGAACACCGGGGAGCTGTTTTTT
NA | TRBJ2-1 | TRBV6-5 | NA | CASSYRVLYNEQFF | TGTGCCAGCAGTTACAGGGTTCTCTACAATGAGCAGTTCTTC
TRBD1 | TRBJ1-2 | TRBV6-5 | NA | CASRRQGAGYGYTF | TGTGCCAGCAGACGACAGGGGGCAGGTTATGGCTACACCTTC
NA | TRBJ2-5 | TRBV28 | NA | CASRSAGARKTQYF | TGTGCCAGCAGAAGTGCCGGGGCGCGGAAGACCCAGTACTTC
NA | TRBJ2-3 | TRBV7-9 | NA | CASSLASKGDTQYF | TGTGCCAGCAGCTTAGCTAGCAAGGGGGATACGCAGTATTTT
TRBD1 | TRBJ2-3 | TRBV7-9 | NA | CASSPDREPDTQYF | TGTGCCAGCAGTCCCGACAGGGAACCAGATACGCAGTATTTT
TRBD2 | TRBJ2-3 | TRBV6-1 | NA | CASSALAGVPDTQYF | TGTGCCAGCAGTGCTCTAGCGGGAGTTCCAGATACGCAGTATTTT
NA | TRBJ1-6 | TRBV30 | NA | CAWSALSYNSPLHF | TGTGCCTGGAGTGCGCTATCCTATAATTCACCCCTCCACTTT
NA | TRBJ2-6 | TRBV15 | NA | CATSSGPGGAPGANVLTF | TGTGCCACCAGCAGTGGACCGGGGGGCGCACCGGGGGCCAACGTCCTGACTTTC
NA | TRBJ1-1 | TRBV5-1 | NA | CASSPSGQLNTEAFF | TGCGCCAGCAGCCCTTCAGGACAGCTGAACACTGAAGCTTTCTTT
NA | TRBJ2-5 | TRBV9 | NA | CASSARKDMGTQYF | TGTGCCAGCAGCGCCCGCAAGGACATGGGGACCCAGTACTTC
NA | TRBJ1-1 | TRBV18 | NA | CASSPGGPGAFF | TGTGCCAGCTCACCAGGAGGCCCCGGAGCTTTCTTT
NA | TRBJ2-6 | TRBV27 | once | CASSLSGSGANVLTF | TGTGCCAGCAGTTTATCAGGGTCTGGGGCCAACGTCCTGACTTTC
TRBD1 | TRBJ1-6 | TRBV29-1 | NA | CSVAMGQGGSPLHF | TGCAGCGTTGCGATGGGACAGGGAGGTTCACCCCTCCACTTT
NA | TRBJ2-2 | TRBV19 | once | CASTWQNTGELFF | TGTGCCAGTACCTGGCAGAACACCGGGGAGCTGTTTTTT
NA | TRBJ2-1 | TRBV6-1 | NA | CASSDRRPTNNEQFF | TGTGCCAGCAGTGATCGTCGGCCCACAAACAATGAGCAGTTCTTC
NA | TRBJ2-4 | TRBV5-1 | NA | CASSYLGENIQYF | TGCGCCAGCAGCTACCTCGGGGAAAACATTCAGTACTTC
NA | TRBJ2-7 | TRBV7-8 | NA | CASSPHRVPLEQYF | TGTGCCAGCAGCCCCCACAGGGTGCCCCTCGAGCAGTACTTC
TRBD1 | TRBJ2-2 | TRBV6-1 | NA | CASSNRDSTTGELFF | TGTGCCAGCAGTAACCGGGACAGTACCACCGGGGAGCTGTTTTTT
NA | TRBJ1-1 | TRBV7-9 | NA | CASSLAGSAFF | TGTGCCAGCAGCTTAGCGGGGTCGGCTTTCTTT
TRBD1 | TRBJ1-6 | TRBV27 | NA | CASSPPTGRNSPLHF | TGTGCCAGCAGTCCCCCGACAGGGCGCAATTCACCCCTCCACTTT
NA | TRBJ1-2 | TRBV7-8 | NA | CASRPRGYYGYTF | TGTGCCAGCAGACCGAGGGGATACTATGGCTACACCTTC
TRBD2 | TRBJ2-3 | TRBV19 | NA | CASTIDLTSGINTDTQYF | TGTGCCAGTACAATTGACTTGACTAGCGGGATAAACACAGATACGCAGTATTTT
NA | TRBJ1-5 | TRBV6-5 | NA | CASRQGYHQPQHF | TGTGCCAGCAGACAGGGATATCATCAGCCCCAGCATTTT
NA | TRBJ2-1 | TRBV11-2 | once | CASSLDLTEQFF | TGTGCCAGCAGCTTAGATCTGACAGAGCAGTTCTTC
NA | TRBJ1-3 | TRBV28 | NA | CASSPQRNTIYF | TGTGCCAGCAGTCCCCAGAGGAACACCATATATTTT
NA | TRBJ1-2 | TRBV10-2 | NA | CASSGGRDYGYTF | TGCGCCAGCTCCGGGGGTAGGGACTATGGCTACACCTTC
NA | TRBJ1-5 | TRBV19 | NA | CASTSFSNQPQHF | TGTGCCAGTACCTCATTCAGCAATCAGCCCCAGCATTTT
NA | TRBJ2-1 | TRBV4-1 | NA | CASSHYNEQFF | TGCGCCAGCAGCCACTACAATGAGCAGTTCTTC
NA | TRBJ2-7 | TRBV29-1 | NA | CSVVQGEQYF | TGCAGCGTTGTCCAGGGCGAGCAGTACTTC
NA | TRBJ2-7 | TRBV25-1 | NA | CASSEWDRNEQYF | TGTGCCAGCAGTGAATGGGACCGCAACGAGCAGTACTTC
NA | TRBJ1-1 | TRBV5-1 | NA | CASSRGGSTEAFF | TGCGCCAGCAGCAGAGGAGGGAGCACTGAAGCTTTCTTT
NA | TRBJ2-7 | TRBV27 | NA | CASSKNILYEQYF | TGTGCCAGCAGTAAGAACATACTATACGAGCAGTACTTC
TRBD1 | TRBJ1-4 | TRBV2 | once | CASSADRGQAEKLFF | TGTGCCAGCAGTGCGGACAGGGGCCAAGCGGAAAAACTGTTTTTT
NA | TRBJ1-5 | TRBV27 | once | CASRRLDWPQHF | TGTGCCAGCAGAAGACTAGATTGGCCCCAGCATTTT
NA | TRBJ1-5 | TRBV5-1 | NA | CASSSGHRGQPQHF | TGCGCCAGCAGCTCGGGACACCGGGGTCAGCCCCAGCATTTT
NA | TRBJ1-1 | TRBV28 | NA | CASDRGEGREAFF | TGTGCCAGCGATAGGGGAGAGGGGAGAGAAGCTTTCTTT
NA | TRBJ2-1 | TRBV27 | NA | CASSLFAGSSYNEQFF | TGTGCCAGCAGTTTATTCGCGGGAAGCTCCTACAATGAGCAGTTCTTC
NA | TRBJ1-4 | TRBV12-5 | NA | CASASPGQHEKLFF | TGTGCTAGTGCTTCCCCGGGCCAGCATGAAAAACTGTTTTTT
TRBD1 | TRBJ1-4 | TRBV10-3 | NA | CAIRDQDRANEKLFF | TGTGCCATCAGGGACCAAGACAGGGCCAATGAAAAACTGTTTTTT
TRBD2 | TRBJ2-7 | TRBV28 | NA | CASSEDRRLMTEREALSYEQYF | TGTGCCAGCAGCGAGGACCGCCGACTAATGACCGAGCGGGAGGCCCTCTCCTACGAGCAGTACTTC
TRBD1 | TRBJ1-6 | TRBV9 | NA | CASSPGTASGNSPLHF | TGTGCCAGCAGCCCCGGGACAGCCTCTGGGAATTCACCCCTCCACTTT
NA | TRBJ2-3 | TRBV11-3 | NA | CASSLDGDGSDTQYF | TGTGCCAGCAGCTTAGATGGGGATGGTTCAGATACGCAGTATTTT
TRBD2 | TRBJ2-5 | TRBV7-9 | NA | CASSSPLGLAGHQETQYF | TGTGCCAGCAGCTCTCCTCTCGGACTAGCGGGGCACCAAGAGACCCAGTACTTC
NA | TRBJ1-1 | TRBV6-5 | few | CASSWDWNTEAFF | TGTGCCAGCAGTTGGGACTGGAACACTGAAGCTTTCTTT
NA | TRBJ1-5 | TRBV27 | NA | CASSSRGNDGYSNQPQHF | TGTGCCAGCAGCTCCCGCGGTAACGACGGATATAGCAATCAGCCCCAGCATTTT
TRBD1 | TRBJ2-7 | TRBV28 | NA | CASSPQPGQRSSSPSSYEQYF | TGTGCCAGCAGCCCTCAGCCGGGACAGAGAAGTTCCAGCCCTAGCTCCTACGAGCAGTACTTC
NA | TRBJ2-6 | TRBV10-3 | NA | CAISEGASGANVLTF | TGTGCCATCAGTGAGGGGGCCTCTGGGGCCAACGTCCTGACTTTC
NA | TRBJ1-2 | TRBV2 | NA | CASSEAARGRDGYTF | TGTGCCAGCAGTGAAGCTGCCCGGGGGCGGGATGGCTACACCTTC
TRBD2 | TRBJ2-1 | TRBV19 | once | CASSTSGTNLYNEQFF | TGTGCCAGTAGTACTAGCGGGACAAACCTGTACAATGAGCAGTTCTTC
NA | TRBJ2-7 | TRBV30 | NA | CAWSIQVEQYF | TGTGCCTGGAGCATACAGGTCGAGCAGTACTTC
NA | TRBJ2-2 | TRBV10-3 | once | CAISVGLGAGELFF | TGTGCCATCAGTGTGGGTCTGGGTGCCGGGGAGCTGTTTTTT
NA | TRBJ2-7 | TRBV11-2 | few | CASSSIKTGPYEQYF | TGTGCCAGCAGCTCGATTAAAACGGGCCCCTACGAGCAGTACTTC